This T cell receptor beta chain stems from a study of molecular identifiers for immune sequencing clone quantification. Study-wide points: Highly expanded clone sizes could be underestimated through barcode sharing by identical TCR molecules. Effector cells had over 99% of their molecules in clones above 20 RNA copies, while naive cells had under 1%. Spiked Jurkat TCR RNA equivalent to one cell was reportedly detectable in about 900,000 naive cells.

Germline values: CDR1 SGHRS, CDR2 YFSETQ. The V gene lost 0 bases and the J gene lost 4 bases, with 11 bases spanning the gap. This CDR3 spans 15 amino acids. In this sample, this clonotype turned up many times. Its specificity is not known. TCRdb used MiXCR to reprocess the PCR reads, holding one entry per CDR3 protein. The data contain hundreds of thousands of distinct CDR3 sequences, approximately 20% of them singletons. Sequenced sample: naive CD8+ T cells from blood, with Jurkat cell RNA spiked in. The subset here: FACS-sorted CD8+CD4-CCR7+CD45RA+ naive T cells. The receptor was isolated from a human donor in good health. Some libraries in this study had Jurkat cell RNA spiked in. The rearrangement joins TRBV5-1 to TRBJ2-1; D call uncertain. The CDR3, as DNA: TGCGCCAGCAGCTTGGAGGCCTCTAGTTACAATGAGCAGTTCTTC. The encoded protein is CASSLEASSYNEQFF.